The 9 T cell receptor beta chains reported below all come from one sample, sequenced in a study of control samples from healthy donors and cancer patients. Assay used: immunoSEQ multiplex PCR; TCRdb lists only in-frame clones, some missing. The sample includes under 450,000 clones, about 93% seen only once; the top ten take 5.5% to 8%. Material: PBMCs. The receptor source for this set is a man aged 35-49 years with head and neck cancer.

CDR3 bases: TGTGCCAGCAGTGCGAGAACCGGGACAGGGAAGGGTCAGCCCCAGCATTTT. Protein: CASSARTGTGKGQPQHF. The V call is TRBV28, the J call TRBJ1-5; 9 nucleotides line up with TRBD1. Trimming at V came to 5 bases and at J to 6 bases, leaving 14 bases not matched to a gene. The CDR3 is made up of 17 amino acids. From germline, CDR1 is MDHEN and CDR2 SYDVKM.

The chain carries TRBV28 and TRBJ2-3; D may be TRBD1 (6 bases). The germline V gene has CDR1 MDHEN and CDR2 SYDVKM. V dropped 2 bases and J dropped 0 bases, with 12 bases sitting between them. The CDR3 has 16 amino acids. The CDR3 region is CASSLHGTLSTDTQYF. The CDR3 region has the DNA TGTGCCAGCAGTTTACATGGGACACTTAGCACAGATACGCAGTATTTT.

This clone showed up just a few times. The chain is built from TRBV5-1 and TRBJ1-5; D is unclear. Germline V gene sequence: CDR1 SGHRS, CDR2 YFSETQ. Trimming removed 4 bases at V and 4 bases at J, with 18 bases between. The CDR3 has 16 amino acids. This CDR3 reads CASSPDGDVLNQPQHF. In DNA, the CDR3 is TGCGCCAGCAGCCCAGACGGAGATGTTTTAAATCAGCCCCAGCATTTT.

The gene calls are TRBV27 and TRBJ2-7, with TRBD2 matching over 12 bases. Trimming removed 2 bases from V and 5 bases from J; junction bases left unmatched: 10. Germline V CDR1 and CDR2: MNHEY, SMNVEV (reference sequence). There are 17 residues in the CDR3. CDR3 DNA sequence: TGTGCCAGCAGTTTAACTAGCGGGAGGTACCGGCGGAACGAGCAGTACTTC. Amino acids: CASSLTSGRYRRNEQYF.

The V and J genes are TRBV5-1 and TRBJ2-5; 8 nucleotides agree with TRBD2. The CDR3 is 15 amino acids. V lost 3 bases to trimming and J lost 4 bases; unmatched junction nucleotides: 8. Germline lookup yields CDR1 SGHRS and CDR2 YFSETQ. The CDR3 sequence: CASSSPGTRGETQYF. The DNA of the CDR3 is TGCGCCAGCAGCTCGCCCGGGACTAGAGGAGAGACCCAGTACTTC.

The chain recombines TRBV27 with TRBJ2-2; 7 bases map to TRBD2. Germline V lookup: CDR1 MNHEY, CDR2 SMNVEV (reference sequence). The V gene end was trimmed by 7 bases and the J gene end by 4 bases; junction bases not matched to a gene: 15. The CDR3 totals 17 residues. For the CDR3, the DNA is TGTGCCAGCAACCCCCGCCTGGCGGGAGTTGGCACCGGGGAGCTGTTTTTT. As protein: CASNPRLAGVGTGELFF.

The rearrangement uses TRBV19 and TRBJ2-5; 10 bases map to TRBD2. The junction had 9 bases not matched to a gene; V was cut back by 3 bases and J by 5 bases. Germline CDR1 and CDR2: LNHDA and SQIVND (reference sequence). The length of the CDR3 is 16 residues. The CDR3 spells CASSMTLAGVGETQYF. CDR3 in DNA: TGTGCCAGTAGTATGACCCTAGCGGGAGTGGGGGAGACCCAGTACTTC.

The chain employs TRBV7-9 and TRBJ2-2; 8 bases are a match to TRBD1. Germline V lookup: CDR1 SEHNR, CDR2 FQNEAQ (reference sequence). V lost 5 bases, J lost 2 bases, and 7 bases stayed unmatched. This CDR3 has 16 residues. The CDR3 reads CASSQGGQVNTGELFF. CDR3 in DNA: TGTGCCAGCAGCCAAGGGGGACAGGTTAACACCGGGGAGCTGTTTTTT.

J is TRBJ1-1 and V is TRBV7-3; 10 nucleotides match TRBD1. CDR3 length equals 15 residues. The J segment lost 3 bases and the V segment lost 5 bases, leaving 6 bases of the junction unmatched. Germline CDR1 SGHTA, CDR2 FQGTGA. This chain's CDR3 is CASSPGQGSHTEAFF. DNA of the CDR3: TGTGCCAGCAGCCCGGGACAGGGGTCGCACACTGAAGCTTTCTTT.